The present entry profiles one T cell receptor (beta chain) with its context. The germline V gene encodes CDR1 KGHSH and CDR2 LQKENI. V lost 3 bases and J lost 2, with 11 bases in between. This CDR3 has 15 amino acids. This record belongs to a study of OX40 agonist ivuxolimab in advanced cancers. Measured with immunoSEQ multiplex PCR; TCRdb has only the in-frame clones, and not every one. The sample carries roughly 70,000 clones, roughly 85% recorded once. The source was CD4+ or CD8+ T cells sorted from blood, collected in a trial of the OX40 agonist ivuxolimab. This receptor was identified in an adult with an advanced solid tumor such as melanoma, head and neck, liver or kidney cancer. The chain joins TRBV18 to TRBJ1-5, with D perhaps TRBD1 (5 bases). The CDR3 reads CASSPSWGGNQPQHF. The CDR3 nucleotides are TGTGCCAGCTCACCGTCCTGGGGGGGCAATCAGCCCCAGCATTTT.